Below, 8 T cell receptor beta chains from the same sample are listed, as sequenced in a study of human T cells and chemical hapten exposure. TCRdb reprocessed the RACE reads via MiXCR and lists one record per CDR3 protein. The repertoire has about 120,000 distinct CDR3 sequences, roughly 15% of them found once; the top ten carry 0.9% to 0.95%. Time point reported: patch test 1, 2 weeks after DPC sensitization. The treatment here: therapeutic diphenylcyclopropenone sensitization with weekly scalp DPC. This sample comprised whole blood, obtained in connection with sensitization to the hapten diphenylcyclopropenone (DPC). The source of these receptors is a man aged 18 to 30 with alopecia areata. Some clones in this sample may be carry-over from other donors' samples.

Turning to this clonotype: One end of the junction varies from germline; a read error may be responsible. V usage is TRBV4-3 and J usage is TRBJ2-7; D is uncertain. The V gene's germline CDR1 is LGHNA and CDR2 YSLEER. There are 14 residues in the CDR3. The CDR3 here is CANSQEQLSYEQYF. The DNA for the CDR3 is TGCGCCAACAGCCAAGAACAGCTCTCCTACGAGCAGTACTTC.

The gene calls are TRBV11-2 and TRBJ1-1; D not resolved. The germline V and J ends were trimmed by 1 base and 1 base, with 10 bases remaining between them. This CDR3 is built from 15 residues. Germline V CDR1 and CDR2: SGHAT, FQNNGV. The CDR3: CASSLAYGWNTEAFF. As DNA, the CDR3 is TGTGCCAGCAGCTTAGCGTACGGGTGGAACACTGAAGCTTTCTTT.

The gene calls are TRBV20-1 and TRBJ1-2, with a tentative D call TRBD1 (6 bases). CDR3 length: 13 amino acids. With 3 bases removed from V and 4 bases from J, the gap between germline ends came to 12 bases. CDR1 DFQATT and CDR2 SNEGSKA come from the germline V gene (reference sequence). The DNA for the CDR3 is TGCAGTGCTAGCCAACAGGGTACCTATGGCTACACCTTC. It specifies CSASQQGTYGYTF.

This clonotype was counted between two and nine times. This chain joins TRBV20-1 and TRBJ2-7, with 7 bases that match TRBD1. The CDR3 spans 13 residues. V was pared by 2 bases and J by 6 bases, with 7 bases of the junction left unmatched. The germline CDR1 and CDR2 sequences are DFQATT and SNEGSKA (reference sequence). Here the CDR3 reads CSARNRGWLEQYF. Here the CDR3 DNA reads TGCAGTGCTAGAAACAGGGGTTGGCTCGAGCAGTACTTC.

This sequence joins TRBV7-9 and TRBJ2-7, with D unclear. Trimming removed 4 bases at V and 7 bases at J, with 11 bases between. CDR1 and CDR2 (germline): SEHNR, FQNEAQ (reference sequence). This CDR3 region has 12 residues. Written as DNA, the CDR3 is TGTGCCAGCAGCTACACAGCCGGGGAGCAGTACTTC. It yields the protein CASSYTAGEQYF. Variable domain in full (rest from reference TRBV7-9 and TRBJ2-7): DTGVSQNPRHKITKRGQNVTFRCDPISEHNRLYWYRQTLGQGPEFLTYFQNEAQLEKSRLLSDRFSAERPKGSFSTLEIQRTEQGDSAMYLCASSYTAGEQYFGPGTRLTVT.

This clonotype occurred many times. The chain recombines TRBV20-1 with TRBJ2-3; 11 bases are shared with TRBD2. J was trimmed by 2 bases and V by 1 base; bases with no gene match: 2. This CDR3 is 15 amino acids long. In germline, CDR1 is DFQATT, CDR2 SNEGSKA (reference sequence). CDR3 sequence reads: CSARGGLADTDTQYF. The CDR3 coding sequence is TGCAGTGCTAGAGGGGGACTAGCGGACACAGATACGCAGTATTTT.

The sample holds a few counts of this clonotype. The chain carries TRBV2 and TRBJ1-1; D call uncertain. The CDR3 covers 13 residues. Trimming cost V 6 bases and J 0 bases, with 8 bases left between them. CDR1 SNHLY and CDR2 FYNNEI come from the germline V gene. As DNA, the CDR3 is TGTGCCAGCAGGGCACTGATGAACACTGAAGCTTTCTTT. Residues: CASRALMNTEAFF.

The CDR3 bases are TGTGCCAGCAGCTTAGACTTCTCCTACAATGAGCAGTTCTTC. Amino acid sequence: CASSLDFSYNEQFF. V usage is TRBV7-2 and J usage is TRBJ2-1; no clear D gene. The CDR3 is made up of 14 amino acids. Trimming took 1 base from V and 0 from J, leaving 4 bases between them. CDR1 and CDR2 from the germline V gene are SGHTA and FQGNSA.